These T cell receptor beta chains were read from a single sample in a study of long-term antiretroviral therapy in people with HIV. Libraries were prepared by immunoSEQ multiplex PCR; TCRdb keeps only in-frame clonotypes and omits some of them. The sample has 6,000 to 8,500 clones; roughly 80% are singletons. Source: unsorted PBMCs, taken around 2.6 years before starting antiretroviral therapy. The source of these receptors is a man aged 35-49 years with HIV. CDR3s include the opening cysteine and the closing phenylalanine or tryptophan. Each record gives: D gene, V gene, J gene, clone size, CDR3 protein, CDR3 DNA. A D gene is named only where the DNA matches it firmly. Clone sizes are given selectively: once, few, many, or a class where the clone is expanded.

D: TRBD2
V: TRBV5-1
J: TRBJ2-1
size: .
CDR3: CASSLGSRGDNEQFF
DNA: TGCGCCAGCAGCTTGGGTTCGCGGGGGGACAATGAGCAGTTCTTC

D: .
V: TRBV7-2
J: TRBJ1-2
size: .
CDR3: CASSLVSGRGRGYTF
DNA: TGTGCCAGCAGCTTAGTTTCGGGAAGGGGGAGAGGCTACACCTTC

D: .
V: TRBV5-1
J: TRBJ2-7
size: .
CDR3: CASKFSSVNEQYF
DNA: TGCGCCAGCAAATTTTCTAGCGTCAACGAGCAGTACTTC

D: .
V: TRBV5-1
J: TRBJ2-3
size: .
CDR3: CASSATTDTQYF
DNA: TGCGCCAGCAGCGCAACCACAGATACGCAGTATTTT

D: .
V: TRBV18
J: TRBJ1-1
size: .
CDR3: CASSPSGGGNTEAFF
DNA: TGTGCCAGCTCACCTTCGGGGGGTGGGAACACTGAAGCTTTCTTT

D: TRBD1
V: TRBV4-1
J: TRBJ2-2
size: .
CDR3: CASSQIFKGGINTGELFF
DNA: TGCGCCAGCAGCCAAATTTTTAAAGGGGGCATTAACACCGGGGAGCTGTTTTTT

D: .
V: TRBV15
J: TRBJ1-3
size: medium-sized
CDR3: CATSREMGSGNTIYF
DNA: TGTGCCACCAGCAGAGAAATGGGATCCGGAAACACCATATATTTT

D: .
V: TRBV2
J: TRBJ1-3
size: .
CDR3: CGTSSSGNTIYF
DNA: TGTGGGACATCGAGCTCTGGAAACACCATATATTTT

D: .
V: TRBV9
J: TRBJ1-1
size: once
CDR3: CASSTIGGFGTEAFF
DNA: TGTGCCAGCAGCACCATCGGTGGGTTCGGCACTGAAGCTTTCTTT

D: TRBD2
V: TRBV19
J: TRBJ2-3
size: .
CDR3: CASRATSGGAKVTDTQYF
DNA: TGTGCCAGTAGGGCGACTAGCGGGGGGGCAAAGGTCACAGATACGCAGTATTTT

D: .
V: TRBV29-1
J: TRBJ1-1
size: .
CDR3: CSVAWGGFRAFF
DNA: TGCAGCGTTGCGTGGGGGGGCTTTCGAGCTTTCTTT

D: .
V: TRBV27
J: TRBJ2-7
size: .
CDR3: CATGGTDKYYEQYF
DNA: TGTGCCACCGGGGGGACAGATAAATACTACGAGCAGTACTTC

D: .
V: TRBV30
J: TRBJ1-4
size: medium-sized
CDR3: CAWSVVAGEKLFF
DNA: TGTGCCTGGAGTGTCGTGGCTGGGGAAAAACTGTTTTTT

D: .
V: TRBV6-5
J: TRBJ2-2
size: .
CDR3: CASSYSSVVGGELFF
DNA: TGTGCCAGCAGTTACTCCTCCGTTGTGGGCGGGGAGCTGTTTTTT

D: TRBD1
V: TRBV15
J: TRBJ2-7
size: .
CDR3: CATSREDRGYEQYF
DNA: TGTGCCACCAGCAGAGAGGACAGGGGATACGAGCAGTACTTC

D: .
V: TRBV4-3
J: TRBJ1-5
size: .
CDR3: CASSQDLNSPRHF
DNA: TGCGCCAGCAGCCAAGATTTAAACAGCCCCCGGCATTTT

D: .
V: TRBV30
J: TRBJ2-3
size: .
CDR3: CAWRFHPSLDTQYF
DNA: TGTGCCTGGAGGTTCCACCCGAGTCTGGATACGCAGTATTTT

D: TRBD1
V: TRBV9
J: TRBJ2-2
size: .
CDR3: CASSVVQGALAGELFF
DNA: TGTGCCAGCAGCGTGGTTCAGGGGGCTCTTGCCGGGGAGCTGTTTTTT

D: .
V: TRBV10-3
J: TRBJ1-1
size: .
CDR3: CAISEAGLTTEAFF
DNA: TGTGCCATCAGTGAAGCAGGGTTGACCACTGAAGCTTTCTTT

D: .
V: TRBV5-5
J: TRBJ1-1
size: .
CDR3: CASSLYGGEAFF
DNA: TGTGCCAGCAGCTTGTACGGGGGGGAAGCTTTCTTT

D: .
V: TRBV15
J: TRBJ2-2
size: medium-sized
CDR3: CATSGDTGELFF
DNA: TGTGCCACCAGCGGCGACACCGGGGAGCTGTTTTTT

D: TRBD2
V: TRBV6-4
J: TRBJ2-3
size: once
CDR3: CASSSGGGADTQYF
DNA: TGTGCCAGCAGTAGCGGGGGTGGGGCAGATACGCAGTATTTT

D: .
V: TRBV19
J: TRBJ1-5
size: large
CDR3: CASSIMGLSGISNQPQHF
DNA: TGTGCCAGTAGTATCATGGGGCTAAGTGGGATTAGCAATCAGCCCCAGCATTTT

D: .
V: TRBV2
J: TRBJ1-5
size: .
CDR3: CASVQGQYSNQPQHF
DNA: TGTGCCAGCGTCCAAGGACAGTATAGCAATCAGCCCCAGCATTTT

D: .
V: TRBV7-2
J: TRBJ2-3
size: .
CDR3: CASSLGHPDTQYF
DNA: TGTGCCAGCAGCTTAGGACACCCAGATACGCAGTATTTT

D: .
V: TRBV13
J: TRBJ1-5
size: .
CDR3: CASSRGSGGGNQPQHF
DNA: TGTGCCAGCAGCCGGGGGTCGGGGGGAGGCAATCAGCCCCAGCATTTT

D: .
V: TRBV5-4
J: TRBJ2-7
size: few
CDR3: CASSPPEGYEQYF
DNA: TGTGCCAGCAGCCCCCCCGAGGGTTACGAGCAGTACTTC

D: .
V: TRBV5-4
J: TRBJ1-1
size: .
CDR3: CASRSQGHTEAFF
DNA: TGTGCCAGCAGATCACAGGGACACACTGAAGCTTTCTTT

D: .
V: TRBV2
J: TRBJ1-4
size: once
CDR3: CASSENLVNEKLFF
DNA: TGTGCCAGCAGTGAAAACCTGGTTAATGAAAAACTGTTTTTT

D: TRBD2
V: TRBV30
J: TRBJ2-5
size: .
CDR3: CAWSVLRTSGAEETQYF
DNA: TGTGCCTGGAGTGTACTACGGACTAGCGGGGCGGAAGAGACCCAGTACTTC

D: .
V: TRBV5-1
J: TRBJ1-1
size: .
CDR3: CASSLGTEAFF
DNA: TGCGCCAGCAGCTTGGGGACTGAAGCTTTCTTT